What follows are 28 T cell receptor beta chains derived from one specimen sequenced in a study of beta chain features in type 1 diabetes. TCRB transcripts that were expressed got sequenced, as all of the isolated RNA had been reverse transcribed. Generated by immunoSEQ multiplex PCR, the TCRdb table keeps only in-frame clones and is missing some. The data show 200,000 to 250,000 clones, with roughly an eighth seen just once and around 0.025% held by the top ten. Material: naive CD4+ T cells from blood. The receptors shown here come from a woman in her thirties or forties in good health.

The CDR3 protein is CASSDTSGPRGDGYTF. Written as DNA, the CDR3 is TGTGCCAGCAGTGATACCTCCGGTCCCCGAGGAGATGGCTACACCTTC. V is TRBV6-1 and J is TRBJ1-2; D is unclear. V lost 3 bases and J 6 bases, leaving 20 bases between the germline ends. Germline values: CDR1 MNHNS, CDR2 SASEGT. CDR3 length: 16 amino acids.

In its sample, this clone was seen a few times. The chain joins TRBV14 to TRBJ2-3, with a tentative D call TRBD2 (5 bases). Trimming took 4 bases from V and 2 from J, leaving 7 bases between them. Germline loops: CDR1 SGHDN, CDR2 FVKESK. The CDR3 contains 13 residues. The CDR3 DNA is TGTGCCAGCAGCCCGGGGAACACAGATACGCAGTATTTT. Protein sequence: CASSPGNTDTQYF.

CDR3 sequence (DNA): TGTGCCAGCAGTGACTCGGGACAGGGCTATGGCTACACCTTC. Its translation: CASSDSGQGYGYTF. The chain uses TRBV6-4 and TRBJ1-2; TRBD1 aligns across 9 bases. V lost 0 bases and J lost 4; bases outside the gene matches: 0. This CDR3 comprises 14 residues. CDR1 and CDR2 (germline): MRHNA, SNTAGT.

The V call is TRBV28, the J call TRBJ2-6; 7 positions agree with TRBD1. The CDR3 extends over 15 amino acids. Germline CDR1 MDHEN, CDR2 SYDVKM. Trimming at V came to 3 bases and at J to 4 bases, leaving 3 bases not matched to a gene. The CDR3, as DNA: TGTGCCAGCAGTTTTGAGGGGGCCGGGGCCAACGTCCTGACTTTC. Its protein product is CASSFEGAGANVLTF.

This clone came up many times. The J gene is TRBJ2-4, the V gene TRBV2, with no clear D. The V end lost 6 bases, the J end lost 8 bases, and 11 bases lay between the germline ends. Germline V CDR1 and CDR2: SNHLY, FYNNEI. The CDR3 consists of 12 residues. The CDR3 is CASSYDNDIQYF. The CDR3 DNA reads as TGTGCCAGCAGCTACGACAATGACATTCAGTACTTC.

In its sample, this clone was seen a few times. At one end, the junction sequence differs from germline, possibly due to a read error. The V call is TRBV29-1, the J call TRBJ1-2, with 11 bases that match TRBD1. Germline-derived CDR1 and CDR2 are SQVTM and ANQGSEA. CDR3 length: 13 amino acids. CDR3 in DNA: TGCAGCGTGGACCCGGGTGGGACAGGGGGGCTCTTCTTC. This encodes CSVDPGGTGGLFF.

This clone was counted only a few times. The rearrangement joins TRBV2 to TRBJ2-2; a possible D gene is TRBD1 (6 bases). CDR1 is SNHLY, CDR2 FYNNEI, per germline. CDR3 length: 15 residues. V dropped 3 bases and J dropped 1 base, with 9 bases sitting between them. The CDR3, as DNA: TGTGCCAGCAGTGAGGGGGCGGGGAACACCGGGGAGCTGTTTTTT. Amino acid sequence: CASSEGAGNTGELFF.

The chain employs TRBV7-2 and TRBJ1-2; D remains ambiguous. V lost 1 base and J 4 bases, leaving 10 bases between the germline ends. CDR3 size: 14 residues. Germline V gives CDR1 SGHTA, CDR2 FQGNSA. The CDR3 nucleotides read TGTGCCAGCAGCTTAGTCGTCCAGGTCTATGGCTACACCTTC. This gives the protein CASSLVVQVYGYTF.

The table lists this clone with a few counts. The V call is TRBV7-9, the J call TRBJ1-4; D gene ambiguous. This CDR3 comprises 13 residues. Germline-derived CDR1 and CDR2 are SEHNR and FQNEAQ (reference sequence). V lost 4 bases and J lost 4, with 7 bases in between. CDR3 DNA: TGTGCCAGCAGCTCCTCGGGTAATGAAAAACTGTTTTTT. This encodes CASSSSGNEKLFF. Using reference TRBV7-9 and TRBJ1-4 for the parts outside the CDR3, the full variable domain is DTGVSQNPRHKITKRGQNVTFRCDPISEHNRLYWYRQTLGQGPEFLTYFQNEAQLEKSRLLSDRFSAERPKGSFSTLEIQRTEQGDSAMYLCASSSSGNEKLFFGSGTQLSVL.

The chain recombines TRBV6-5 with TRBJ1-3, with unresolved D. With 2 bases removed from V and 2 bases from J, the gap between germline ends came to 7 bases. The CDR3 is 14 amino acids. Per the germline V gene, CDR1 is MNHEY and CDR2 is SVGAGI. CDR3 in amino acids: CASSYGETGNTIYF. Written as DNA, the CDR3 is TGTGCCAGCAGTTACGGAGAAACTGGAAACACCATATATTTT.

The chain combines TRBV5-4 with TRBJ2-6; TRBD1 is a possible D gene (6 bases). The CDR3 totals 18 residues. CDR1 SGHNT and CDR2 YYREEE come from the germline V gene (reference sequence). Trimming left V 2 bases short and J 0 bases short, with 15 bases between. CDR3 DNA sequence: TGTGCCAGCAGCTTTAAGACAGGTACCTCCTCTGGGGCCAACGTCCTGACTTTC. Encoded protein: CASSFKTGTSSGANVLTF. Based on the CDR3 plus reference TRBV5-4 and TRBJ2-6, the full variable domain is ETGVTQSPTHLIKTRGQQVTLRCSSQSGHNTVSWYQQALGQGPQFIFQYYREEENGRGNFPPRFSGLQFPNYSSELNVNALELDDSALYLCASSFKTGTSSGANVLTFGAGSRLTVL.

The gene calls are TRBV29-1 and TRBJ1-5; 7 positions agree with TRBD1. The CDR3 is made up of 13 amino acids. The germline gives CDR1 SQVTM, CDR2 ANQGSEA. Trimming removed 4 bases from V and 3 bases from J; junction bases left unmatched: 3. The CDR3 nucleotides are TGCAGCGTTGGAGGGGGCGACAATCAGCCCCAGCATTTT. Its translation: CSVGGGDNQPQHF. Together with reference TRBV29-1 and TRBJ1-5, the CDR3 gives the full variable domain: SAVISQKPSRDICQRGTSLTIQCQVDSQVTMMFWYRQQPGQSLTLIATANQGSEATYESGFVIDKFPISRPNLTFSTLTVSNMSPEDSSIYLCSVGGGDNQPQHFGDGTRLSIL.

This chain links TRBV15 with TRBJ2-1, with 9 bases identical to TRBD2. The CDR3 runs to 16 residues. Germline CDR1 LNHNV, CDR2 YYDKDF (reference sequence). The V and J ends lost 0 bases and 9 bases, in that order; junction bases with no gene match: 9. DNA of the CDR3: TGTGCCACCAGCAGAGATTTAGGCGGGGGGGCCATTGAGCAGTTCTTC. Translated: CATSRDLGGGAIEQFF.

The CDR3 loop reads CASKYGSGTSETQYF. For the CDR3, the DNA is TGTGCCAGCAAATATGGGTCGGGGACTAGCGAGACCCAGTACTTC. This sequence joins TRBV2 and TRBJ2-5; 9 nucleotides agree with TRBD2. CDR3 length: 15 amino acids. CDR1 and CDR2 from the germline V gene are SNHLY and FYNNEI. The V segment lost 7 bases and the J segment 5 bases; nucleotides outside the gene matches: 11.

The chain recombines TRBV6-4 with TRBJ2-3; no clear D. This CDR3 comprises 13 residues. V was shortened by 4 bases and J by 3 bases, with 8 bases between the two germline ends. CDR1 is MRHNA and CDR2 is SNTAGT in the germline V gene. CDR3 DNA sequence: TGTGCCAGCAGTGTTTGGGCTACAGATACGCAGTATTTT. This gives the protein CASSVWATDTQYF.

The CDR3 nucleotides read TGCGCCAGCAGCTTTTCCAGGGTCGGCTACGAGCAGTACTTC. Protein: CASSFSRVGYEQYF. The chain is built from TRBV5-1 and TRBJ2-7, with D perhaps matching TRBD1 (5 bases). Germline V gives CDR1 SGHRS, CDR2 YFSETQ. This CDR3 is 14 amino acids long. V was trimmed by 2 bases and J by 3 bases, leaving 12 bases between them. Together with reference TRBV5-1 and TRBJ2-7, the CDR3 gives the full variable domain: KAGVTQTPRYLIKTRGQQVTLSCSPISGHRSVSWYQQTPGQGLQFLFEYFSETQRNKGNFPGRFSGRQFSNSRSEMNVSTLELGDSALYLCASSFSRVGYEQYFGPGTRLTVT.

This clone came up a few times. The chain employs TRBV4-2 and TRBJ1-3; no reliable D call. The CDR3 has 15 residues. Germline-derived CDR1 and CDR2 are LGHNA and YNFKEQ. Trimming cost V 3 bases and J 4 bases, with 13 bases left between them. CDR3 DNA sequence: TGTGCCAGCAGCCACCCGGAAAAGGAGGGAAACACCATATATTTT. Amino acids: CASSHPEKEGNTIYF.

This clone was seen a few times. The rearrangement uses TRBV6-5 and TRBJ1-5, with D perhaps matching TRBD1 (6 bases). The CDR3 covers 13 residues. V lost 5 bases, J lost 7 bases, and 12 bases lay in between. CDR1 MNHEY and CDR2 SVGAGI come from the germline V gene. CDR3 coding DNA: TGTGCCAGCAGTACAGGGCGCGGGCAGCCCCAGCATTTT. Protein sequence: CASSTGRGQPQHF.

This chain links TRBV27 with TRBJ2-5, with D possibly TRBD1 on 6 matching bases. This CDR3 has 16 amino acids. The germline V and J ends were trimmed by 5 bases and 4 bases, with 20 bases remaining between them. Per germline, CDR1 MNHEY and CDR2 SMNVEV (reference sequence). This CDR3 is CASSQQGVGLGETQYF. The DNA of the CDR3 is TGTGCCAGCAGTCAACAGGGTGTGGGGTTGGGAGAGACCCAGTACTTC.

This clone showed up many times. The V gene is TRBV9, the J gene TRBJ2-7; tentative D call: TRBD2 (5 bases). The V gene's germline CDR1 is SGDLS and CDR2 YYNGEE. The CDR3 length is 14 residues. The V end was cut by 0 bases, the J end by 9 bases, with 16 bases between. In DNA, the CDR3 is TGTGCCAGCAGCGTAGATTGGTCTAGCAGTGTGCAGTACTTC. Its translation: CASSVDWSSSVQYF.

The V and J genes are TRBV9 and TRBJ2-5; D not certain. Germline lookup yields CDR1 SGDLS and CDR2 YYNGEE. V dropped 4 bases and J dropped 0 bases, with 7 bases sitting between them. The CDR3 sequence is 13 residues long. CDR3 in amino acids: CASSLGHQETQYF. DNA of the CDR3: TGTGCCAGCAGCTTGGGCCACCAAGAGACCCAGTACTTC. The complete variable domain, with remaining parts taken from reference TRBV9 and TRBJ2-5, reads DSGVTQTPKHLITATGQRVTLRCSPRSGDLSVYWYQQSLDQGLQFLIQYYNGEERAKGNILERFSAQQFPDLHSELNLSSLELGDSALYFCASSLGHQETQYFGPGTRLLVL.

The chain carries TRBV18 and TRBJ1-2; 7 bases agree with TRBD1. The trim removed 1 base at V and 5 bases at J, leaving 13 bases unmatched. CDR3 length: 17 amino acids. CDR1 and CDR2 (germline): KGHSH, LQKENI. The CDR3 DNA follows: TGTGCCAGCTCACCACTGGACGCCCAGGGGGTTGGGTATGGCTACACCTTC. Its translation: CASSPLDAQGVGYGYTF. The variable domain in full, completed from reference TRBV18 and TRBJ1-2, reads NAGVMQNPRHLVRRRGQEARLRCSPMKGHSHVYWYRQLPEEGLKFMVYLQKENIIDESGMPKERFSAEFPKEGPSILRIQQVVRGDSAAYFCASSPLDAQGVGYGYTFGSGTRLTVV.

The V call is TRBV5-1, the J call TRBJ2-7; 9 nucleotides line up with TRBD1. This CDR3 contains 16 residues. V lost 2 bases, J lost 1 base, and 7 bases stayed unmatched. Germline V gives CDR1 SGHRS, CDR2 YFSETQ. The CDR3 region is CASSLTPGQGSYEQYF. CDR3 DNA sequence: TGCGCCAGCAGCTTAACCCCGGGACAGGGATCCTACGAGCAGTACTTC.

The rearrangement links TRBV19 to TRBJ2-3; TRBD1 might be the D (6 bases). The CDR3 is made up of 15 amino acids. V lost 3 bases to trimming and J lost 1 base, with 11 bases between them. Germline V gives CDR1 LNHDA, CDR2 SQIVND (reference sequence). CDR3 protein: CASSITGSGTDTQYF. The CDR3, as DNA: TGTGCCAGTAGTATTACAGGGAGCGGCACAGATACGCAGTATTTT. The whole variable domain, filled in from reference TRBV19 and TRBJ2-3, reads DGGITQSPKYLFRKEGQNVTLSCEQNLNHDAMYWYRQDPGQGLRLIYYSQIVNDFQKGDIAEGYSVSREKKESFPLTVTSAQKNPTAFYLCASSITGSGTDTQYFGPGTRLTVL.

This rearrangement joins TRBV18 to TRBJ2-7; 7 positions match TRBD1. V was pared by 1 base and J by 5 bases, with 5 bases of the junction left unmatched. Germline V CDR1 and CDR2: KGHSH, LQKENI. This CDR3 contains 14 residues. The CDR3 loop reads CASSPQGARDEQYF. CDR3 nucleotide sequence: TGTGCCAGCTCACCACAGGGGGCACGGGACGAGCAGTACTTC.

This chain connects TRBV15 to TRBJ2-3; TRBD1 matches 9 bases. The V and J ends lost 3 bases and 2 bases, in that order; junction bases with no gene match: 3. Germline V lookup: CDR1 LNHNV, CDR2 YYDKDF (reference sequence). The CDR3 consists of 15 residues. The CDR3 sequence: CATSRDRGNTDTQYF. CDR3 nucleotide sequence: TGTGCCACCAGCAGGGACAGGGGAAACACAGATACGCAGTATTTT. The full variable domain, its missing parts supplied by reference TRBV15 and TRBJ2-3, is DAMVIQNPRYQVTQFGKPVTLSCSQTLNHNVMYWYQQKSSQAPKLLFHYYDKDFNNEADTPDNFQSRRPNTSFCFLDIRSPGLGDTAMYLCATSRDRGNTDTQYFGPGTRLTVL.

This clone was counted only a few times. V and J are TRBV4-1 and TRBJ2-5; 7 bases align to TRBD2. The CDR3 is 15 residues long. V lost 3 bases to trimming and J lost 2 bases; unmatched junction nucleotides: 6. CDR1 MGHRA and CDR2 YSYEKL come from the germline V gene. CDR3 sequence (DNA): TGCGCCAGCAGCCACACACCCGGGGGGCAAGAGACCCAGTACTTC. Its translation: CASSHTPGGQETQYF.

CDR3 DNA sequence: TGCGCCAGCAGCAGCTCCGGGACTAGCGGAAACACAGATACGCAGTATTTT. Residues: CASSSSGTSGNTDTQYF. This rearrangement joins TRBV5-1 to TRBJ2-3; 11 nucleotides match TRBD2. Germline assignment: CDR1 SGHRS and CDR2 YFSETQ. V lost 4 bases, J lost 2 bases, and 9 bases stayed unmatched. The CDR3 has 17 amino acids.